This TCR beta chain comes out of a study of cytomegalovirus exposure and HLA in healthy donors. PCR used 60 Vbeta primers and 13 Jbeta primers. Produced via immunoSEQ multiplex PCR; TCRdb's table is partial and in-frame only. The table lists more than 100,000 clones. V lost 9 bases, J lost 4 bases, and 16 bases lay in between. Germline CDR1 is MNHNS and CDR2 is SASEGT. The CDR3 is 14 amino acids. V and J are TRBV6-1 and TRBJ2-1; tentative D call: TRBD1 (5 bases). The sample consisted of PBMCs. This TCR came from a man aged 18 to 30 in good health and CMV-seronegative. CDR3 in DNA: TGTGCCAGTACAGGTGCAGGGTCATACAATGAGCAGTTCTTC. Translating gives CASTGAGSYNEQFF.